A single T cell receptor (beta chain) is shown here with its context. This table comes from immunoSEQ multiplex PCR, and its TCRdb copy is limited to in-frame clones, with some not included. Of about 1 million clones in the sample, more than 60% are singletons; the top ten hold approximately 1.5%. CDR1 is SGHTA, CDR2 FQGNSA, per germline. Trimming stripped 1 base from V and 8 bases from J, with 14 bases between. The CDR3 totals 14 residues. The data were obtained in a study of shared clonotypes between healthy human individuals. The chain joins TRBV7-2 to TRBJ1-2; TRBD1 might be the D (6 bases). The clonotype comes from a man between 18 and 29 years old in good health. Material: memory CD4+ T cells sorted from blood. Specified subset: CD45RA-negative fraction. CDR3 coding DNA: TGTGCCAGCAGCTTAGAGGGAGGGGGAGGAGGCTACACCTTC. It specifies CASSLEGGGGGYTF.